The 28 T cell receptor beta chains listed next were all sequenced from one sample in a study of molecular identifiers for immune sequencing clone quantification. TCRdb re-called the PCR reads through MiXCR, storing one row per CDR3 protein. Seen here are about 640,000 distinct CDR3 sequences, 20% observed once, and the top ten hold around 0.86%. Material: naive CD8+ T cells from blood, with Jurkat cell RNA spiked in. Subset here: FACS-sorted CD8+CD4-CCR7+CD45RA+ naive T cells. These receptor sequences come from a human donor in good health. Some libraries in this study had Jurkat cell RNA spiked in.

This clonotype showed up many times. In nucleotides, the CDR3 is TGTGCCAGTAGTTTGGGCTGGGGTCTCAATCAGCCCCAGCATTTT. Amino acids: CASSLGWGLNQPQHF. V is TRBV19 and J is TRBJ1-5, with D hard to call. Between the trimmed V and J ends, which lost 5 bases and 3 bases, there was a span of 14 bases. CDR3 length equals 15 residues. CDR1 and CDR2 (germline): LNHDA, SQIVND (reference sequence).

At least ten counts were recorded for this clonotype. The chain combines TRBV4-3 with TRBJ1-4; D unresolved. The CDR3 is 15 residues long. V lost 0 bases and J 8 bases, leaving 13 bases between the germline ends. Germline CDR1 LGHNA, CDR2 YSLEER. The CDR3 bases are TGCGCCAGCAGCCAAGAATTGGGCTTGAGGGAAAAACTGTTTTTT. Protein: CASSQELGLREKLFF.

To note about this clonotype: This may be a read error: a much more frequent sequence differs by one nucleotide. This chain connects TRBV30 to TRBJ1-3; a possible D gene is TRBD1 (5 bases). Trimming removed 4 bases at V and 1 base at J, with 11 bases between. Germline V gives CDR1 GTSNPN, CDR2 SVGIG (reference sequence). CDR3 length: 14 residues. CDR3 sequence reads: CAWMGRGSGNTIYF. The CDR3 DNA reads as TGTGCCTGGATGGGACGGGGGTCTGGAAACACCATATATTTT.

This clonotype was observed many times. V is TRBV7-9 and J is TRBJ1-1, with D unclear. CDR3 length equals 12 residues. V lost 6 bases, J lost 6 bases, and 11 bases lay in between. Germline CDR1 reads SEHNR; CDR2 reads FQNEAQ (reference sequence). CDR3 in amino acids: CASRGLGPEAFF. In nucleotides, the CDR3 is TGTGCCAGCAGAGGACTCGGGCCTGAAGCTTTCTTT. The variable domain in full, completed from reference TRBV7-9 and TRBJ1-1, reads DTGVSQNPRHKITKRGQNVTFRCDPISEHNRLYWYRQTLGQGPEFLTYFQNEAQLEKSRLLSDRFSAERPKGSFSTLEIQRTEQGDSAMYLCASRGLGPEAFFGQGTRLTVV.

Regarding this clonotype: A much larger clone differs by one base, so this may be a read error. The V and J genes are TRBV30 and TRBJ2-3; D not resolved. The CDR3 length is 15 residues. CDR1 is GTSNPN, CDR2 SVGIG, per germline (reference sequence). The CDR3 reads CAWCVDHASTDTQYF. Written as DNA, the CDR3 is TGTGCCTGGTGTGTAGACCACGCAAGCACAGATACGCAGTATTTT.

This clonotype was observed a handful of times. Being one base from a much bigger clone, this may be a read error. V usage is TRBV20-1 and J usage is TRBJ2-4; D not resolved. The V and J ends lost 0 bases and 7 bases respectively, with 7 bases between them. CDR1 is DFQATT, CDR2 SNEGSKA, per germline (reference sequence). This CDR3 is built from 12 residues. The chain's CDR3 is CSAREAANIQYF. DNA for the CDR3: TGCAGTGCTAGAGAAGCCGCTAACATTCAGTACTTC.

This clonotype was seen many times. The chain is built from TRBV4-1 and TRBJ2-7; tentatively, D is TRBD2 (6 bases). The V and J ends lost 3 bases and 4 bases respectively, with 13 bases between them. The CDR3 totals 14 residues. Germline values: CDR1 MGHRA, CDR2 YSYEKL. The CDR3 sequence: CASSHAVEGYEQYF. The CDR3 DNA follows: TGCGCCAGCAGCCACGCCGTGGAGGGGTACGAGCAGTACTTC.

This clonotype was detected ten times or more. This chain links TRBV27 with TRBJ1-1; D uncertain. V was cut by 1 base and J by 5 bases, with 14 bases left in between. Germline values: CDR1 MNHEY, CDR2 SMNVEV (reference sequence). The CDR3 is 15 amino acids. CDR3 nucleotides: TGTGCCAGCAGTTTATTCCCAGGCGGCGGTACTGAAGCTTTCTTT. Protein sequence: CASSLFPGGGTEAFF.

This chain links TRBV19 with TRBJ2-7, with TRBD1 matching over 7 bases. The V gene's germline CDR1 is LNHDA and CDR2 SQIVND (reference sequence). The CDR3 runs to 13 residues. V shed 9 bases and J 0 bases; nucleotides not matched to a gene: 5. Here the CDR3 reads CARKTGFSYEQYF. The DNA for the CDR3 is TGTGCCAGGAAGACAGGGTTCTCCTACGAGCAGTACTTC.

With respect to this clonotype: Possible read error: a much larger clone is one base away. The chain has TRBV27 and TRBJ2-7; possible D gene TRBD2, 6 bases. Germline assignment: CDR1 MNHEY and CDR2 SMNVEV (reference sequence). The CDR3 contains 23 residues. The CDR3 spells CASSPLPLTWSGPQYGSSYEQCF. CDR3 DNA: TGTGCCAGCAGTCCACTACCTTTGACATGGTCCGGCCCCCAGTACGGGAGCTCCTACGAGCAGTGCTTC.

Only one count was recorded for this clonotype. The chain combines TRBV7-9 with TRBJ2-5, with a tentative D call TRBD1 (6 bases). The CDR3 is 13 residues long. Trimming removed 1 base from V and 5 bases from J, with 8 bases in between. From germline, CDR1 is SEHNR and CDR2 FQNEAQ (reference sequence). DNA of the CDR3: TGTGCCAGCAGCTTAGTCACAGGGGAGACCCAGTACTTC. It encodes CASSLVTGETQYF.

This clonotype has just a few counts. The chain recombines TRBV4-1 with TRBJ2-7, with no clear D. Germline values: CDR1 MGHRA, CDR2 YSYEKL. V lost 0 bases to trimming and J lost 3 bases, with 15 bases between them. The CDR3 has 16 residues. The CDR3 DNA reads as TGCGCCAGCAGCCAAGATGGCACGAACCTGAACTACGAGCAGTACTTC. It specifies CASSQDGTNLNYEQYF.

Details on this clonotype: It may be a read error: a sequence one base away is much more abundant. The gene calls are TRBV11-2 and TRBJ2-1, with no clear D. This CDR3 spans 13 amino acids. Germline CDR1 is SGHAT and CDR2 is FQNNGV. CDR3 residues: CASGLVLYNEQFF. The CDR3 region has the DNA TGTGCCAGCGGCTTAGTGCTCTACAATGAGCAGTTCTTC.

This clonotype was counted many times. The rearrangement links TRBV20-1 to TRBJ2-1; a possible D gene is TRBD1 (6 bases). CDR1 and CDR2 (germline): DFQATT, SNEGSKA (reference sequence). This CDR3 is built from 14 residues. The V and J ends lost 6 bases and 2 bases respectively, with 14 bases between them. Here the CDR3 DNA reads TGCAGTGCCATTAACAGGGACCCCTACAATGAGCAGTTCTTC. Protein sequence: CSAINRDPYNEQFF.

This chain links TRBV4-3 with TRBJ1-4; D gene uncertain. CDR1 and CDR2 (germline): LGHNA, YSLEER. The CDR3 runs 16 residues. V was cut by 3 bases and J by 7 bases, with 18 bases left in between. The CDR3 spells CASSHPTSVGGEKLFF. CDR3 nucleotides: TGCGCCAGCAGCCATCCAACCTCAGTGGGTGGTGAAAAACTGTTTTTT.

This clonotype was found many times. The V gene is TRBV4-3, the J gene TRBJ2-5; D ambiguous. V was pared by 1 base and J by 0 bases, with 9 bases between. Germline V gene lookup returns CDR1 LGHNA and CDR2 YSLEER. The CDR3 spans 15 residues. In DNA, the CDR3 is TGCGCCAGCAGCCAAGGAGTGGGGAACCAAGAGACCCAGTACTTC. It is translated as CASSQGVGNQETQYF.

Note on this clonotype: The conserved phenylalanine or tryptophan is not found at the CDR3 terminus, so this likely reflects a read error. This chain joins TRBV19 and TRBJ2-1; weak D call: TRBD1 (5 bases). There are 14 residues in the CDR3. V lost 0 bases, J lost 7 bases, and 10 bases lay in between. Germline V gene lookup returns CDR1 LNHDA and CDR2 SQIVND (reference sequence). DNA for the CDR3: TGTGCCAGTAGTATAGAGGCAGGGTGGAATGAGCAGTTCTTA. Amino acid sequence: CASSIEAGWNEQFL.

At least ten counts were recorded for this clonotype. The chain joins TRBV20-1 to TRBJ1-1; tentative D call: TRBD1 (5 bases). The CDR3 is 12 residues long. Per germline, CDR1 DFQATT and CDR2 SNEGSKA (reference sequence). V lost 2 bases and J 4 bases, leaving 8 bases between the germline ends. The CDR3 sequence is CSARPRATEAFF. CDR3 bases: TGCAGTGCTAGACCCAGGGCCACTGAAGCTTTCTTT.

A note on this clonotype: This may be a read error: a much more frequent sequence differs by one nucleotide. The V gene is TRBV12-3 or TRBV12-4, the J gene TRBJ1-5; 8 bases are a match to TRBD1. This CDR3 has 13 residues. The CDR3 loop reads CASSDRGGQPRHF. As DNA, the CDR3 is TGTGCCAGCAGCGACAGGGGAGGACAGCCCCGGCATTTT.

This clonotype was seen at least ten times. The J gene is TRBJ2-1, the V gene TRBV6-6; possibly TRBD2 for D (6 bases). Germline CDR1 reads MNHNY; CDR2 reads SVGAGI (reference sequence). Trimming shortened V by 2 bases and J by 7 bases, and 15 bases separated the two germline ends. This CDR3 comprises 15 residues. The CDR3 DNA follows: TGTGCCAGCAGTTACATGACTAGTGCGAGGAATGAGCAGTTCTTC. It is translated as CASSYMTSARNEQFF.

The sample holds many counts of this clonotype. This chain connects TRBV9 to TRBJ2-3; a weak D match, TRBD2 (6 bases). Germline V CDR1 and CDR2: SGDLS, YYNGEE. The CDR3 runs 17 residues. Deletions cut 0 bases from V and 0 bases from J, with 14 bases between. This CDR3 is CASSVGGAGASTDTQYF. CDR3 sequence (DNA): TGTGCCAGCAGCGTAGGAGGAGCGGGTGCTAGCACAGATACGCAGTATTTT.

This clonotype was counted at least ten times. V usage is TRBV7-2 and J usage is TRBJ2-5, with unresolved D. CDR1 is SGHTA, CDR2 FQGNSA, per germline. V lost 5 bases and J 0 bases, leaving 25 bases between the germline ends. This CDR3 comprises 19 residues. Written as DNA, the CDR3 is TGTGCCAGCAGCCTAAAACCACCGATCGTGGAGAAGTACCAAGAGACCCAGTACTTC. It translates to CASSLKPPIVEKYQETQYF.

This clonotype appeared many times. The chain joins TRBV7-2 to TRBJ1-5; D uncertain. Germline V CDR1 and CDR2: SGHTA, FQGNSA. The V end was cut by 4 bases, the J end by 9 bases, with 13 bases between. The CDR3 is 13 amino acids. The CDR3 nucleotides are TGTGCCAGCAGCTCGGATGTTGCGGGGCCCCAGCATTTT. Translation gives CASSSDVAGPQHF.

This clonotype was seen many times. The chain couples TRBV5-1 to TRBJ2-7; D is possibly TRBD1 or TRBD2 (5 bases each). Germline CDR1 reads SGHRS; CDR2 reads YFSETQ. This CDR3 is built from 14 residues. The V end lost 1 base, the J end lost 2 bases, and 10 bases lay between the germline ends. The CDR3 sequence: CASSLTQGPYEQYF. In nucleotides, the CDR3 is TGCGCCAGCAGCTTGACCCAGGGACCCTACGAGCAGTACTTC.

Ten or more counts support this clonotype. The V and J genes are TRBV19 and TRBJ2-3; D call uncertain. V lost 1 base and J lost 6, with 14 bases in between. The length of the CDR3 is 15 residues. Germline V lookup: CDR1 LNHDA, CDR2 SQIVND (reference sequence). The CDR3 DNA follows: TGTGCCAGTAGTATAGTGGGGAACGCAGTGGATACGCAGTATTTT. Its translation is CASSIVGNAVDTQYF.

This clonotype was counted only a few times. The chain links TRBV2 to TRBJ1-4; 8 bases agree with TRBD1. The CDR3 totals 15 residues. With V trimmed by 6 bases and J by 6 bases, 9 bases remained unmatched. Germline lookup yields CDR1 SNHLY and CDR2 FYNNEI. CDR3 residues: CASSGTGLRDEKLFF. CDR3 sequence (DNA): TGTGCCAGCAGCGGGACAGGCCTAAGGGATGAAAAACTGTTTTTT.

This clonotype has more than one count but fewer than ten. This chain joins TRBV29-1 and TRBJ1-2; D is unresolved. The germline V gene has CDR1 SQVTM and CDR2 ANQGSEA. CDR3 size: 13 residues. Trimming removed 0 bases from V and 6 bases from J, with 11 bases in between. The CDR3 bases are TGCAGCGTTGAAGATCGAGGGATTGATGGCTACACCTTC. It is translated as CSVEDRGIDGYTF.

The table lists this clonotype with many counts. The genes are TRBV7-9 and TRBJ2-5; D unresolved. The germline CDR1 and CDR2 sequences are SEHNR and FQNEAQ (reference sequence). Trimming pared 1 base from V and 2 bases from J, leaving 5 bases between. This CDR3 contains 13 residues. The CDR3 nucleotides are TGTGCCAGCAGCTTAGTTCTACAAGAGACCCAGTACTTC. Its translation: CASSLVLQETQYF.